This T cell receptor (beta chain) came from a study of Graves' ophthalmopathy and Graves' hyperthyroidism. General observations from the study: With just under 90% sensitivity and approximately 80% specificity, a 13-signature model separated ophthalmopathy from stable hyperthyroidism. Blood also contained most of the expanded thyroid clonotypes above 0.001 frequency.

Amplification targeted the TCR beta CDR3 regions, with RNA transcripts as the source material. The first-round RT-PCR employed HTBI primers together with the Qiagen OneStep RT-PCR kit. A multiplex PCR was then performed as the second round. A single record per CDR3 protein comes from TCRdb applying MiXCR to the multiplex PCR reads. Found here are over a million distinct CDR3 sequences, roughly 35% of them singletons; the top ten hold around 10%. V lost 5 bases and J lost 3, with 9 bases in between. Germline lookup yields CDR1 SGDLS and CDR2 YYNGEE. The CDR3 is 12 amino acids. This clonotype was seen repeatedly, ten times or more. Its specificity is not known. In this cohort, patients with other autoimmune diseases, uncontrolled infections, pregnancy or lactation were excluded.

Sample: peripheral blood or thyroid tissue (not recorded which). V gene TRBV9 combines with J gene TRBJ2-7; D not resolved. The receptor comes from an adult man with Graves' hyperthyroidism. Written as DNA, the CDR3 is TGTGCCAGCAGGGAAGGAAACTACGAGCAGTACTTC. As protein: CASREGNYEQYF. Full variable domain (rest looked up from reference TRBV9 and TRBJ2-7): DSGVTQTPKHLITATGQRVTLRCSPRSGDLSVYWYQQSLDQGLQFLIQYYNGEERAKGNILERFSAQQFPDLHSELNLSSLELGDSALYFCASREGNYEQYFGPGTRLTVT.